The present entry profiles one T cell receptor beta chain with its context. Per the germline V gene, CDR1 is MNHEY and CDR2 is SMNVEV (reference sequence). V shed 0 bases, J shed 6 bases, and the junction held 5 bases outside the gene matches. The CDR3 loop spans 16 amino acids. The PCR ran on 60 Vbeta and 13 Jbeta primers. Using immunoSEQ multiplex PCR, the repertoire was profiled, and TCRdb retains in-frame clones only, with some absent. The sample yields 150,000 to 200,000 clones, around 75% seen once. The sample comes from a study of cytomegalovirus exposure and HLA in healthy donors. The genes are TRBV27 and TRBJ2-4, with 10 positions matching TRBD2. This clonotype was sampled from a male donor in good health and CMV-seronegative. Material: PBMCs. CDR3 residues: CASSLSGTSAGNIQYF. The CDR3, as DNA: TGTGCCAGCAGTTTATCCGGGACTAGCGCGGGAAACATTCAGTACTTC.